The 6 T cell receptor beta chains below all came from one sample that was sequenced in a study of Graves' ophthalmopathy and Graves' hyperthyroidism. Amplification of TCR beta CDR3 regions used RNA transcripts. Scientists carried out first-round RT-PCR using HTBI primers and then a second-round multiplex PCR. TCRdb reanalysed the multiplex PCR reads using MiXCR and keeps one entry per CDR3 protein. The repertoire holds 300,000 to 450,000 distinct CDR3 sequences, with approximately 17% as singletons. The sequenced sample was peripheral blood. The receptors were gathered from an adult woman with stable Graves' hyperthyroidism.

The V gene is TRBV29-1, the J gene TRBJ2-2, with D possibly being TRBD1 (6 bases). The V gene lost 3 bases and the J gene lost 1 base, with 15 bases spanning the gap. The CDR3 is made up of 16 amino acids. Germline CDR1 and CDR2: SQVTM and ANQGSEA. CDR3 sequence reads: CSVEVRGPLNTGELFF. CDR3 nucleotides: TGCAGCGTTGAGGTCAGGGGCCCCTTGAACACCGGGGAGCTGTTTTTT.

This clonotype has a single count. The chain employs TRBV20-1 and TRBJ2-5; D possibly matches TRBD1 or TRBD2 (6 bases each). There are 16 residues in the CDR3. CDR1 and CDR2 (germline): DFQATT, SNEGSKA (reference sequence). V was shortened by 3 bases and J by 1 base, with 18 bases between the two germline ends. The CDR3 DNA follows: TGCAGTGCTAGGAGTGAGGGGGGACCACGCCAAGAGACCCAGTACTTC. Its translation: CSARSEGGPRQETQYF.

CDR3 amino acids: CASSSPRDEQYF. In DNA, the CDR3 is TGTGCCAGCAGTTCCCCCCGGGACGAGCAGTACTTC. J is TRBJ2-7 and V is TRBV27; D gene ambiguous. The CDR3 spans 12 residues. Germline values: CDR1 MNHEY, CDR2 SMNVEV (reference sequence). V was cut by 4 bases and J by 5 bases, with 9 bases left in between.

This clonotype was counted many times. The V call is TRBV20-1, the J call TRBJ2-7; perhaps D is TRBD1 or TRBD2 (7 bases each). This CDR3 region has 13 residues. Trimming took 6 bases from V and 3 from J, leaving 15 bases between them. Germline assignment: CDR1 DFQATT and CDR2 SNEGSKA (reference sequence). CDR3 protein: CSARGDYGYEQYF. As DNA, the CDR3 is TGCAGTGCCAGGGGGGACTACGGCTACGAGCAGTACTTC.

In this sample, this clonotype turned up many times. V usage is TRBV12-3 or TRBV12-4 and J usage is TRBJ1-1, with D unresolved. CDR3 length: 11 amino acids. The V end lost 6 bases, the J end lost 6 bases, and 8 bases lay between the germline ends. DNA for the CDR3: TGTGCCAGCAGGATTGCGTCTGAAGCTTTCTTT. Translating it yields CASRIASEAFF.

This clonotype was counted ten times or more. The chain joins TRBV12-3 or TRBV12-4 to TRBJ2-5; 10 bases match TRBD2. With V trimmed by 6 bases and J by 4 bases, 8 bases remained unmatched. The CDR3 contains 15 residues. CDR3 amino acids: CASRTGTSAGETQYF. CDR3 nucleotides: TGTGCCAGCAGAACCGGGACTAGCGCAGGAGAGACCCAGTACTTC.